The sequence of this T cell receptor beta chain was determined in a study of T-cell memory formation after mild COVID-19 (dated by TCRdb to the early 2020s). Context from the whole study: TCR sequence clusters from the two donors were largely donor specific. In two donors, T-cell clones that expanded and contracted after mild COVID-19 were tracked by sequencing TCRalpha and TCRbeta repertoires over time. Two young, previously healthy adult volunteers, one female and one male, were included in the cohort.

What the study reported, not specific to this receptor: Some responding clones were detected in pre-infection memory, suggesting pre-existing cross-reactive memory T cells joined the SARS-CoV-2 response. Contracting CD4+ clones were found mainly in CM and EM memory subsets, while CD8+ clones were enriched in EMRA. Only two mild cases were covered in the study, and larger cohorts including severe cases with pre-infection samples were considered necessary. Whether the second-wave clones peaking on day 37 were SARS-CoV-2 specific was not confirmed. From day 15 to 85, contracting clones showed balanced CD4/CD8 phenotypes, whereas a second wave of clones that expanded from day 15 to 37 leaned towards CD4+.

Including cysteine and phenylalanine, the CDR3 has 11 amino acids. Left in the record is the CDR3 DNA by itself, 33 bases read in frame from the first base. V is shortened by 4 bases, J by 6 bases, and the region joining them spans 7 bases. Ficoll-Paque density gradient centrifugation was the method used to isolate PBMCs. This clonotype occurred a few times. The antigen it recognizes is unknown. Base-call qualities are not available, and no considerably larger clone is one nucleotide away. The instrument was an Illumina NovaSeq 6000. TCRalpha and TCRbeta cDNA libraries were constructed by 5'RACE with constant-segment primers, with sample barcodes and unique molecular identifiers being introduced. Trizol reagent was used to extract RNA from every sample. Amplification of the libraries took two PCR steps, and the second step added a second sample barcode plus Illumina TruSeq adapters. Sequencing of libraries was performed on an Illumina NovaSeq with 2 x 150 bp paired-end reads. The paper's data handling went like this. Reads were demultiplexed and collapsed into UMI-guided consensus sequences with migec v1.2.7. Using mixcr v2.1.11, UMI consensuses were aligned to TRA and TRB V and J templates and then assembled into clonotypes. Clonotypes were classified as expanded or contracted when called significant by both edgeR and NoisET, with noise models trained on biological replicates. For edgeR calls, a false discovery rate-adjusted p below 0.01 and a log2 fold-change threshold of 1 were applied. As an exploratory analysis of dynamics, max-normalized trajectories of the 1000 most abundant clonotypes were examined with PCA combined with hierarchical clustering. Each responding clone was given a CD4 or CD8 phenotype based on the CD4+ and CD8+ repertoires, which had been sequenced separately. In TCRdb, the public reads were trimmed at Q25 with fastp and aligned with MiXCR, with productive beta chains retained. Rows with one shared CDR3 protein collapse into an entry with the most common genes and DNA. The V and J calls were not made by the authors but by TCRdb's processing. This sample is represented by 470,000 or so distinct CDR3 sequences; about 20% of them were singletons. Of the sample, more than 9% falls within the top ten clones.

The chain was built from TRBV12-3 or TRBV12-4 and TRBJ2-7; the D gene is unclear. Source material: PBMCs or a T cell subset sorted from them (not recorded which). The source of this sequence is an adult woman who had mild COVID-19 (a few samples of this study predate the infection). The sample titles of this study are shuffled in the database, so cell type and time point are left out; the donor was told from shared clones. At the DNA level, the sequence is TGTGCCAGCAGTTCCCGGGCCGAGCAGTACTTC. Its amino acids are CASSSRAEQYF.